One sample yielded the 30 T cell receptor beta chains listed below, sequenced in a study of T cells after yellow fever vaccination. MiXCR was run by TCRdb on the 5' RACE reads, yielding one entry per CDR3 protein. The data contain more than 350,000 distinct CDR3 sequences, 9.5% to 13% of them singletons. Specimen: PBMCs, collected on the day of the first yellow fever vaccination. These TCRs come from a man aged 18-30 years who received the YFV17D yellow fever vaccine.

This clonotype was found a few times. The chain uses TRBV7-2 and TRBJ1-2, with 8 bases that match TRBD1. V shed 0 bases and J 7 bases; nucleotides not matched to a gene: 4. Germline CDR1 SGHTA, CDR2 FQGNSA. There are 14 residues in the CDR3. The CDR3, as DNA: TGTGCCAGCAGCTTAGCGGACAGGGTGGGTGGCTACACCTTC. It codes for CASSLADRVGGYTF.

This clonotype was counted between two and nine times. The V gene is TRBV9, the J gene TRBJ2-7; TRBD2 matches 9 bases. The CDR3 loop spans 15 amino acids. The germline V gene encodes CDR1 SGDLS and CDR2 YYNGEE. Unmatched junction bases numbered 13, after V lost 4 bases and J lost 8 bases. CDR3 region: CASSPPGTSLMKQYF. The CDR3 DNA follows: TGTGCCAGCAGCCCTCCCGGGACTAGCCTCATGAAGCAGTACTTC.

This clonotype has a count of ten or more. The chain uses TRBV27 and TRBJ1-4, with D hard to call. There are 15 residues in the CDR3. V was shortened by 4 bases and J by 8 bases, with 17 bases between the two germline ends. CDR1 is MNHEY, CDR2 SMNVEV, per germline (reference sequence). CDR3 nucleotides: TGTGCCAGCAGTTCCTTTCAAGTAGGAGAGGAAAAACTGTTTTTT. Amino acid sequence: CASSSFQVGEEKLFF.

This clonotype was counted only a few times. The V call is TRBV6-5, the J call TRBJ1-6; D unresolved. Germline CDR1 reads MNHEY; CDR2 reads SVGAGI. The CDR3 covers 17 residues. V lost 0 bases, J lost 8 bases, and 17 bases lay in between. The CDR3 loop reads CASSYSMAPVRDSPLHF. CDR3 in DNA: TGTGCCAGCAGTTACTCGATGGCGCCCGTCCGGGATTCACCCCTCCACTTT.

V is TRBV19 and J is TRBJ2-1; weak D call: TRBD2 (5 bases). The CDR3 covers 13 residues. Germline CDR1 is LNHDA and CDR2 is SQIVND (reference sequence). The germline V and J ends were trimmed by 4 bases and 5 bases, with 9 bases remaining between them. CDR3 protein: CASSNGVHNEQFF. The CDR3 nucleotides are TGTGCCAGTAGTAACGGGGTCCACAATGAGCAGTTCTTC.

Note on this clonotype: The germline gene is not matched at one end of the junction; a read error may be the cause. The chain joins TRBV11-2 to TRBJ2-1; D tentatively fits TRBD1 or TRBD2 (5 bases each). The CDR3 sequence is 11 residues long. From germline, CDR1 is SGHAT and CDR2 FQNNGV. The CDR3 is CASSSGTTGIF. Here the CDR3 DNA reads TGTGCCAGCAGCTCAGGGACGACGGGGATCTTC.

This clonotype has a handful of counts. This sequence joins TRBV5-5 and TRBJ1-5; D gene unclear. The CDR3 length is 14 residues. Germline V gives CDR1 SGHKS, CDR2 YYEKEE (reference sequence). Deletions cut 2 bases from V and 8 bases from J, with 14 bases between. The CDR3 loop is CASSFQDSREPQHF. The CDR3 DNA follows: TGTGCCAGCAGCTTCCAGGACTCCCGGGAGCCCCAGCATTTT.

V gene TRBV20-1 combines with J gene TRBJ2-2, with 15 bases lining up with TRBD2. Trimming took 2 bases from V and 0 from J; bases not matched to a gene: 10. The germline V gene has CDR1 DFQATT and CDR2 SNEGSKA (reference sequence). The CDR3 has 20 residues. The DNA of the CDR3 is TGCAGTGCTAGAAAGATCGGGACTAGCGGGGGGCAGTCGAACACCGGGGAGCTGTTTTTT. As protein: CSARKIGTSGGQSNTGELFF.

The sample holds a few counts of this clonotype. CDR3 sequence (DNA): TGTGCCAGCAGCTTGGCGGTCAACTACAATGAGCAGTTCTTC. Its translation: CASSLAVNYNEQFF. This chain uses TRBV11-1 with TRBJ2-1, with no clear D. V was clipped by 3 bases and J by 3 bases, with 9 bases between them. The CDR3 spans 14 residues. The germline CDR1 and CDR2 sequences are SGHAT and FQDESV (reference sequence). Based on the CDR3 plus reference TRBV11-1 and TRBJ2-1, the full variable domain is EAEVAQSPRYKITEKSQAVAFWCDPISGHATLYWYRQILGQGPELLVQFQDESVVDDSQLPKDRFSAERLKGVDSTLKIQPAELGDSAMYLCASSLAVNYNEQFFGPGTRLTVL.

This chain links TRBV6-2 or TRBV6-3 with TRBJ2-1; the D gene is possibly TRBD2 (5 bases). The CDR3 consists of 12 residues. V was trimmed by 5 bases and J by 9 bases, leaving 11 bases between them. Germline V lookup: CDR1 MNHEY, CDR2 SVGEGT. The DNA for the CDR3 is TGTGCCAGCAGTGAGCTGGGAGCTGAGCAGTTCTTC. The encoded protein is CASSELGAEQFF.

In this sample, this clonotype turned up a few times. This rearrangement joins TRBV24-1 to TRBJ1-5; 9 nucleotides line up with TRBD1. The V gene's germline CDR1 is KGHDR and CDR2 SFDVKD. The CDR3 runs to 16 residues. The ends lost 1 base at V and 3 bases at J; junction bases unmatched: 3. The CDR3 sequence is CATSDFKQGANQPQHF. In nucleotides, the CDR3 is TGTGCCACCAGTGATTTTAAACAGGGGGCCAATCAGCCCCAGCATTTT.

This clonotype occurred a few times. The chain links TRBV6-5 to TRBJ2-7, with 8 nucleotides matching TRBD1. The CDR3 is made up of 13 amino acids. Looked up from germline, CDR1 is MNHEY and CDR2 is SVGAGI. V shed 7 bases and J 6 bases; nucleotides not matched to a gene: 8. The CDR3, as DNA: TGTGCCAGCAAGGGACAGGCCCTCCTCGAGCAGTACTTC. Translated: CASKGQALLEQYF.

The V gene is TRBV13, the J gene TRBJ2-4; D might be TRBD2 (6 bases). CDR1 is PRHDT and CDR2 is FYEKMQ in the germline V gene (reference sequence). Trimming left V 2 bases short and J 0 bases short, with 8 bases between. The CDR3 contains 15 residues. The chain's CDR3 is CASSLSGLAKNIQYF. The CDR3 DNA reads TGTGCCAGCAGCTTATCGGGACTAGCCAAAAACATTCAGTACTTC.

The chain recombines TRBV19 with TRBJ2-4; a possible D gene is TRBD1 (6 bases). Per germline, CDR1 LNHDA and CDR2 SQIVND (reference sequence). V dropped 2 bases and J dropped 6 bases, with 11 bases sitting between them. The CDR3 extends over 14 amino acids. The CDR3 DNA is TGTGCCAGTAGTATAAGTCCCAGGGGAAACATTCAGTACTTC. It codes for CASSISPRGNIQYF.

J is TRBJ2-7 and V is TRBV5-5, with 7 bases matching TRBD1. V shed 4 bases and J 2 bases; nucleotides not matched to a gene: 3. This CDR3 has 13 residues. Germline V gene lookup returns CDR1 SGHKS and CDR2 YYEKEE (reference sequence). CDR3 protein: CASSRQGPYEQYV. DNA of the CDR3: TGTGCCAGCAGCCGACAGGGACCCTACGAGCAGTACGTC.

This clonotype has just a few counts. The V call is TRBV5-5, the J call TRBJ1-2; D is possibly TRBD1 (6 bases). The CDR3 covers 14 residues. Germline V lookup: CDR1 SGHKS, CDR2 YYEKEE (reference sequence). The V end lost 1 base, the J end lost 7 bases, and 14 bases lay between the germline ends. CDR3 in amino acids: CASSLPGVKFGYTF. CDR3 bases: TGTGCCAGCAGCTTGCCAGGGGTGAAGTTTGGCTACACCTTC.

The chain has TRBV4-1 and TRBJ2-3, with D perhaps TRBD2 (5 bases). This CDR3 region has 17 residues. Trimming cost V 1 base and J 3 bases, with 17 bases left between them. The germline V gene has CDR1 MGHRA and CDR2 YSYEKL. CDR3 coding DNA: TGCGCCAGCAGCCAAGCCCGACGGGCGGGCCCTACAGATACGCAGTATTTT. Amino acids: CASSQARRAGPTDTQYF.

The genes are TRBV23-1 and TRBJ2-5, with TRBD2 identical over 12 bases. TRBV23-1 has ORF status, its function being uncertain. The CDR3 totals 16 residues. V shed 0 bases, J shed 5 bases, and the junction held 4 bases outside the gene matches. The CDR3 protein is CASSQSASGGGETQYF. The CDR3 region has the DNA TGCGCCAGCAGTCAATCTGCTAGCGGGGGGGGTGAGACCCAGTACTTC.

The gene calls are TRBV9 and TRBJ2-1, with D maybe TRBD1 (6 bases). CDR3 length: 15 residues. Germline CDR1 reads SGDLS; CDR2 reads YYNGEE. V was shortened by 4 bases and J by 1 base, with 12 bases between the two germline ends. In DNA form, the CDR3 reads TGTGCCAGCAGCCGAGACAGGCCATCCTACAATGAGCAGTTCTTC. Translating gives CASSRDRPSYNEQFF.

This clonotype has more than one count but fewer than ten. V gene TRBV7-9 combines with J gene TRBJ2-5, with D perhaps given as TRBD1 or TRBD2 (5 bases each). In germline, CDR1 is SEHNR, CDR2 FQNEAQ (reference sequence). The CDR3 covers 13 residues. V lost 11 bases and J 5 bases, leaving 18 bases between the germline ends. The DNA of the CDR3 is TGTGCCCTGGGACGGACGTCTCGGGAGACCCAGTACTTC. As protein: CALGRTSRETQYF.

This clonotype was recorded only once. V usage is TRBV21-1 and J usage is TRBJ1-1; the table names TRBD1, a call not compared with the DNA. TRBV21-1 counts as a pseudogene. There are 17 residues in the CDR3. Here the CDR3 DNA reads TGTGCCAGCAGCACCTCCGAGGGGTTGGTTGCGGACACTGAAGCTTTCTTT. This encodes CASSTSEGLVADTEAFF.

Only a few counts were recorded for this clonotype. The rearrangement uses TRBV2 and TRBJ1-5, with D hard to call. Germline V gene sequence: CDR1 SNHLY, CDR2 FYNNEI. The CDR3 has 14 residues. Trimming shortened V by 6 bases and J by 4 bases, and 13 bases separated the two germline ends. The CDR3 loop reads CASSLMTGNQPQHF. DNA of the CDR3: TGTGCCAGCAGCCTCATGACGGGGAATCAGCCCCAGCATTTT.

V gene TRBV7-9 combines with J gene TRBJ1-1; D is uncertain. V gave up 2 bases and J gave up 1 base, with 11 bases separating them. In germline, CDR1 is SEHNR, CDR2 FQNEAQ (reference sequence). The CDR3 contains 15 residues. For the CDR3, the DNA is TGTGCCAGCAGCTTAATGAGGGTCGGGAACACTGAAGCTTTCTTT. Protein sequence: CASSLMRVGNTEAFF.

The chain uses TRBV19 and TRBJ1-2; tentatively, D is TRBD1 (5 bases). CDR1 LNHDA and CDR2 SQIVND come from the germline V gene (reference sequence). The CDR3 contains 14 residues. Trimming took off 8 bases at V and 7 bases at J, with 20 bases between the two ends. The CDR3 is CASFARDWGSGYTF. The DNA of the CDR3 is TGTGCCAGTTTTGCCAGGGATTGGGGTTCTGGCTACACCTTC.

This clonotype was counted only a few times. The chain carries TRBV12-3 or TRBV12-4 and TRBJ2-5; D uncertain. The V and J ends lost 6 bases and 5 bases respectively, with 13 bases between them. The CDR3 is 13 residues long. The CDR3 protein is CASSPGYGETQYF. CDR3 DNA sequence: TGTGCCAGCAGCCCCGGGTACGGGGAGACCCAGTACTTC.

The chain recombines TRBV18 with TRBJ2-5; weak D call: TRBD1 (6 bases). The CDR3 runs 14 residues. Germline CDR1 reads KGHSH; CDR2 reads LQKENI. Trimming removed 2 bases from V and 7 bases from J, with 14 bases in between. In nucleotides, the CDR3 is TGTGCCAGCTCACCAGGCCAAAGGGGGATGACCCAGTACTTC. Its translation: CASSPGQRGMTQYF.

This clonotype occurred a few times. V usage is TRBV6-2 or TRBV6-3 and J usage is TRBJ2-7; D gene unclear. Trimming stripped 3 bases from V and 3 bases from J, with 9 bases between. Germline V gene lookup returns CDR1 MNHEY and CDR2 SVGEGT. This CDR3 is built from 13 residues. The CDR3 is CASSYGQLYEQYF. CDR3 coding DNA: TGTGCCAGCAGTTATGGGCAACTCTACGAGCAGTACTTC.

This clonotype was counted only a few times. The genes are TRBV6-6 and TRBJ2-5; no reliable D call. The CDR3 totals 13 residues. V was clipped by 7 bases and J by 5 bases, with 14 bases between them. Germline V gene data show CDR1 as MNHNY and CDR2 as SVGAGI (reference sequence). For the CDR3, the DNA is TGTGCCAGCACCCTCGGGCCAAGGGAGACCCAGTACTTC. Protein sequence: CASTLGPRETQYF.

The CDR3 reads CASSLNSRYGYTF. The DNA for the CDR3 is TGTGCCAGCAGTTTGAACAGTCGTTATGGCTACACCTTC. The chain is built from TRBV12-3 or TRBV12-4 and TRBJ1-2; D remains unclear. The germline V and J ends were trimmed by 3 bases and 5 bases, with 10 bases remaining between them. The CDR3 is made up of 13 amino acids.

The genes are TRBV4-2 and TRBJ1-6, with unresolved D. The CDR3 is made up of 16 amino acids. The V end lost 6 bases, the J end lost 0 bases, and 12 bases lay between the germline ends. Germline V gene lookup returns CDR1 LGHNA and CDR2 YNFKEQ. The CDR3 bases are TGTGCCAGCAGTGAGCGGGGTGGCTCCTATAATTCACCCCTCCACTTT. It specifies CASSERGGSYNSPLHF.